This T cell receptor beta chain was recovered during a study of a mutant IDH1 vaccine in newly diagnosed glioma. Study as a whole: Most had both radiotherapy and temozolomide beforehand; others had only one.

In its sample, this clone was seen a few times. No antigen is known for it. Assay used: immunoSEQ multiplex PCR; TCRdb lists only in-frame clones, some missing. The sample yields approximately 50,000 clones, roughly 72% seen once. Time point indicated: week 47, end of study. Vaccination comprised doses that each held 300 ug of mutant IDH1 20-mer peptide, plus topical imiquimod. CDR3 length: 14 amino acids. V was shortened by 0 bases and J by 6 bases, with 11 bases between the two germline ends. Germline loops: CDR1 GTSNPN, CDR2 SVGIG (reference sequence). The sample here was PBMCs, taken from a glioma patient whose treatment included an IDH1 peptide vaccine. J is TRBJ2-2 and V is TRBV30; perhaps D is TRBD1 or TRBD2 (5 bases each). This clonotype was obtained from a woman between 40 and 55 years old with glioma. Some clones in this sample may be carry-over from other donors' samples. The DNA of the CDR3 is TGTGCCTGGAGTGTACAAGGGGAGTCCGGGGAGCTGTTTTTT. Residues: CAWSVQGESGELFF. Based on the CDR3 plus reference TRBV30 and TRBJ2-2, the full variable domain is SQTIHQWPATLVQPVGSPLSLECTVEGTSNPNLYWYRQAAGRGLQLLFYSVGIGQISSEVPQNLSASRPQDRQFILSSKKLLLSDSGFYLCAWSVQGESGELFFGEGSRLTVL.